Sequencing of this T cell receptor (beta chain) was carried out in a study of CD8 T cells in Susac syndrome. The study, taken as a whole, reports: Regarding the TCR sequencing and HLA analysis, the study admitted that a relatively small number of individuals were involved.

With random hexamers, 0.5 to 1 ug RNA was reverse transcribed. Across 54 Vbeta and 13 Jbeta, immunoSEQ multiplex PCR amplified TCR beta CDR3. TCRdb redid the calling of the immunoSEQ multiplex PCR reads with MiXCR, one entry per CDR3 protein. The sample includes about 22,000 distinct CDR3 sequences, around 92% seen only once; the top ten take roughly 0.28%. Germline V gene lookup returns CDR1 MNHEY and CDR2 SVGEGT. The CDR3 covers 12 residues. Trimming stripped 8 bases from V and 1 base from J, with 8 bases between. From blood CD8+ and CD4+ T cells, the TCR beta chain was sequenced. TEMRA cells were FACS-enriched, while CD8+ and CD4+ T cells were negatively isolated. With respect to this clonotype: Its matching antigen is unknown.

The chain links TRBV6-2 or TRBV6-3 to TRBJ1-1; possible D gene TRBD1, 5 bases. The sequenced sample consisted of CD8+ T cells from PBMCs. This TCR came from a human donor in good health. The CDR3 sequence: CASRDSNTEAFF. The CDR3 DNA follows: TGTGCCAGCCGGGACTCGAACACTGAAGCTTTCTTT.